These 4 T cell receptor beta chains originate from one sample sequenced in a study of cytomegalovirus exposure and HLA in healthy donors. Clones were sequenced by immunoSEQ multiplex PCR, and TCRdb holds only the in-frame ones, with some missing. Here the sample spans more than 100,000 clones, 85% to 90% being singletons. Sequencing input: PBMCs. The receptors here all came from a woman in her late teens or twenties in good health and CMV-seropositive.

The CDR3 DNA sequence: TGTGCCAGCAGCCAAGTTTTGAAAGGGGTTCAGGGCTACAATGAGCAGTTCTTC. This sequence encodes CASSQVLKGVQGYNEQFF. The gene calls are TRBV4-2 and TRBJ2-1; tentative D call: TRBD1 (5 bases). There are 18 residues in the CDR3. Germline-derived CDR1 and CDR2 are LGHNA and YNFKEQ. Trimming shortened V by 1 base and J by 3 bases, and 19 bases separated the two germline ends.

The CDR3 spells CASSQTPSINEKLFF. CDR3 coding DNA: TGCGCCAGCAGCCAAACACCCTCGATTAATGAAAAACTGTTTTTT. The rearrangement links TRBV4-1 to TRBJ1-4, with no clear D. The V gene's germline CDR1 is MGHRA and CDR2 YSYEKL. V lost 2 bases and J lost 4, with 11 bases in between. This CDR3 is 15 amino acids long.

The rearrangement joins TRBV19 to TRBJ1-5; 7 positions agree with TRBD1. The CDR3 contains 19 residues. Trimming at V came to 2 bases and at J to 4 bases, leaving 17 bases not matched to a gene. Germline assignment: CDR1 LNHDA and CDR2 SQIVND (reference sequence). The CDR3 sequence is CASSISGQVLSSSNQPQHF. For the CDR3, the DNA is TGTGCCAGTAGTATATCCGGACAGGTCCTTAGTTCCTCAAATCAGCCCCAGCATTTT.

The V and J genes are TRBV18 and TRBJ1-4, with D possibly TRBD1 on 6 matching bases. V shed 0 bases and J shed 6 bases, with 14 bases lying between them. The CDR3 sequence is 16 residues long. CDR1 is KGHSH and CDR2 is LQKENI in the germline V gene. Here the CDR3 reads CASSPPQGPVHEKLFF. CDR3 sequence (DNA): TGTGCCAGCTCACCACCTCAGGGGCCGGTGCATGAAAAACTGTTTTTT.